The 19 T cell receptor beta chains below all came from one sample that was sequenced in a study of T cells in Graves' hyperthyroidism and ophthalmopathy. Researchers amplified the TCR beta CDR3 regions from RNA transcripts. Using the HTBI primer set, a first-round RT-PCR was run on the TCR CDR3. TCRdb re-analysed the multiplex PCR reads in MiXCR, keeping a single row per CDR3 protein. The data contain about half a million distinct CDR3 sequences, approximately 25% of them singletons. Sequencing was done on a sample of blood. The receptors derive from a woman in her 30s with Graves' ophthalmopathy.

This clonotype appeared a single time. The chain is built from TRBV12-3 or TRBV12-4 and TRBJ1-1, with TRBD1 matching over 10 bases. V dropped 4 bases and J dropped 4; count of bases not matched to a gene: 3. CDR3 length equals 14 residues. The CDR3 region has the DNA TGTGCCAGCAGTTCCCGACAGGGGGCCACTGAAGCTTTCTTT. As protein: CASSSRQGATEAFF.

V usage is TRBV12-3 or TRBV12-4 and J usage is TRBJ1-3; 7 nucleotides match TRBD1. V gave up 4 bases and J gave up 0 bases; unmatched junction bases: 9. This CDR3 is 17 amino acids long. The CDR3 reads CASSSVRQGSSGNTIYF. For the CDR3, the DNA is TGTGCCAGCAGTTCAGTCCGACAGGGAAGCTCTGGAAACACCATATATTTT.

This clonotype was picked up many times. The chain joins TRBV6-5 to TRBJ1-1, with 7 bases aligning to TRBD1. CDR1 is MNHEY, CDR2 SVGAGI, per germline. The CDR3 is 15 residues long. Unmatched junction bases numbered 8, after V lost 2 bases and J lost 5 bases. The DNA for the CDR3 is TGTGCCAGCAGTTACGGGTCGACAGGGAGGACTGAAGCTTTCTTT. Encoded protein: CASSYGSTGRTEAFF.

In this sample, this clonotype turned up many times. The rearrangement joins TRBV12-3 or TRBV12-4 to TRBJ1-3, with 11 nucleotides matching TRBD1. The CDR3 runs to 16 residues. J lost 3 bases, V lost 6 bases, and 7 bases had no gene match. The CDR3 nucleotides are TGTGCCAGCAGATCCGGACAGGGGGCATATGGAAACACCATATATTTT. Its translation: CASRSGQGAYGNTIYF.

This clonotype was counted between two and nine times. The chain couples TRBV19 to TRBJ1-5; D gene uncertain. Per germline, CDR1 LNHDA and CDR2 SQIVND (reference sequence). The CDR3 length is 13 residues. With 4 bases removed from V and 6 bases from J, the gap between germline ends came to 10 bases. DNA for the CDR3: TGTGCCAGTAGTAAAGGAGCGAGTCAGCCCCAGCATTTT. Its translation is CASSKGASQPQHF.

This clonotype was recorded at least ten times. The chain is built from TRBV6-1 and TRBJ2-7; 7 nucleotides agree with TRBD1. The CDR3 runs 15 residues. V was pared by 5 bases and J by 2 bases, with 9 bases of the junction left unmatched. In germline, CDR1 is MNHNS, CDR2 SASEGT. The CDR3 nucleotides read TGTGCCAGCAGTCTGAGACAGGGTGACCCCTACGAGCAGTACTTC. This sequence encodes CASSLRQGDPYEQYF.

The V and J genes are TRBV24-1 and TRBJ2-7; 7 bases line up with TRBD1. CDR3 length: 14 amino acids. V shed 7 bases and J 2 bases; nucleotides not matched to a gene: 7. From germline, CDR1 is KGHDR and CDR2 SFDVKD. The CDR3 coding sequence is TGTGCCACCAGCGACAGGGATTGGCCCTACGAGCAGTACTTC. Encoded protein: CATSDRDWPYEQYF.

This clonotype was observed at least ten times. The chain has TRBV7-8 and TRBJ1-1; 9 nucleotides match TRBD1. The CDR3 sequence is 15 residues long. Trimming removed 3 bases from V and 5 bases from J; junction bases left unmatched: 7. Germline CDR1 and CDR2: SGHVS and FQNEAQ. The CDR3 nucleotides read TGTGCCAGCAGCTTGGTGGGACAGGGTCGGACTGAAGCTTTCTTT. As protein: CASSLVGQGRTEAFF.

This clonotype was seen repeatedly, ten times or more. The chain joins TRBV7-2 to TRBJ1-5; a weak D match, TRBD1 (6 bases). Trimming left V 4 bases short and J 5 bases short, with 15 bases between. The germline gives CDR1 SGHTA, CDR2 FQGNSA. This CDR3 comprises 15 residues. CDR3 region: CASSSPTGPHQPQHF. The CDR3 DNA reads TGTGCCAGCAGCTCTCCCACAGGGCCCCATCAGCCCCAGCATTTT.

This clonotype has a count of ten or more. The J gene is TRBJ1-1, the V gene TRBV19; unclear D gene. Germline CDR1 is LNHDA and CDR2 is SQIVND (reference sequence). This CDR3 contains 15 residues. V was clipped by 11 bases and J by 0 bases, with 19 bases between them. Written as DNA, the CDR3 is TGTGCCTCCCAAAGCTACGGGGAGATGAACACTGAAGCTTTCTTT. This encodes CASQSYGEMNTEAFF.

This clonotype was recorded many times. The chain carries TRBV6-5 and TRBJ1-1; perhaps TRBD1 as D (5 bases). The CDR3 runs to 11 residues. CDR1 and CDR2 (germline): MNHEY, SVGAGI. The V end lost 6 bases, the J end lost 11 bases, and 13 bases lay between the germline ends. The CDR3 protein is CASSPEGRAFF. CDR3 coding DNA: TGTGCCAGCAGCCCCGAGGGGCGCGCTTTCTTT.

The chain couples TRBV12-3 or TRBV12-4 to TRBJ1-5, with a possible D match to TRBD1 (5 bases). V lost 1 base to trimming and J lost 9 bases, with 19 bases between them. The CDR3 extends over 16 amino acids. CDR3 amino acids: CASSLGGRRRSGPQHF. Here the CDR3 DNA reads TGTGCCAGCAGTTTAGGGGGCAGGCGCCGATCCGGGCCCCAGCATTTT.

This clonotype was counted once. The chain carries TRBV12-3 or TRBV12-4 and TRBJ1-5, with D unresolved. There are 12 residues in the CDR3. V dropped 3 bases and J dropped 9 bases, with 9 bases sitting between them. The CDR3 sequence is CASSFRVWPQHF. The CDR3 DNA reads as TGTGCCAGCAGTTTCCGTGTCTGGCCCCAGCATTTT.

By share, this clonotype ranks as medium-sized. This rearrangement joins TRBV6-2 or TRBV6-3 to TRBJ1-1; D gene unclear. Trimming shortened V by 0 bases and J by 5 bases, and 7 bases separated the two germline ends. CDR1 and CDR2 (germline): MNHEY, SVGEGT. The CDR3 loop spans 13 amino acids. CDR3 in amino acids: CASSYSGKTEAFF. The CDR3 DNA reads TGTGCCAGCAGTTACTCAGGGAAGACTGAAGCTTTCTTT.

The CDR3 DNA reads TGTGCCTGGAGTGTAGAGGACGAGCAGTACTTC. Translation gives CAWSVEDEQYF. The genes are TRBV30 and TRBJ2-7, with no clear D. V was pared by 0 bases and J by 5 bases, with 5 bases between. This CDR3 region has 11 residues. Germline-derived CDR1 and CDR2 are GTSNPN and SVGIG (reference sequence).

This clonotype was seen ten or more times. The chain has TRBV11-1 and TRBJ1-5; possibly TRBD1 for D (5 bases). Trimming pared 7 bases from V and 3 bases from J, leaving 19 bases between. Germline V gene sequence: CDR1 SGHAT, CDR2 FQDESV (reference sequence). The CDR3 is 16 residues long. In DNA, the CDR3 is TGTGCCAGCACCTTTTCCGGGACGGGAAACAATCAGCCCCAGCATTTT. As protein: CASTFSGTGNNQPQHF.

This clonotype appeared many times. The J gene is TRBJ1-2, the V gene TRBV29-1, with 7 nucleotides matching TRBD1. The trim removed 4 bases at V and 4 bases at J, leaving 3 bases unmatched. The V gene's germline CDR1 is SQVTM and CDR2 ANQGSEA. The CDR3 is 12 residues long. The CDR3 sequence: CSVGQGFYGYTF. DNA for the CDR3: TGCAGCGTTGGACAGGGCTTCTATGGCTACACCTTC.

About this clonotype: Compared with germline, one end of the junction differs, possibly owing to a read error. CDR3 loop: CATSRGSIDSGDLLF. The CDR3 DNA sequence: TGTGCCACCAGCAGAGGCTCGATTGACTCCGGGGATCTGCTTTTT. The chain recombines TRBV15 with TRBJ2-2; a possible D gene is TRBD2 (5 bases). CDR1 is LNHNV, CDR2 YYDKDF, per germline (reference sequence). This CDR3 spans 15 amino acids.

This clonotype was recorded at least ten times. The chain has TRBV7-8 and TRBJ2-7; D possibly corresponds to TRBD1 (5 bases). Germline V gene lookup returns CDR1 SGHVS and CDR2 FQNEAQ. The V gene lost 3 bases and the J gene lost 4 bases, with 10 bases spanning the gap. The CDR3 consists of 13 residues. CDR3 nucleotides: TGTGCCAGCAGCTTTCAGGGAAGGTACGAGCAGTACTTC. Residues: CASSFQGRYEQYF.